This passage covers 25 T cell receptor beta chains from one sample sequenced in a study of spatial heterogeneity in lung cancer. Time point given: blood at routine non-recurrence follow-up after resection. The study sequenced unsorted whole RNA from tumor, nontumor lung or frozen PBMC. TCRdb re-derived calls from the 5' RACE reads in MiXCR, one entry per CDR3 protein. The sample lists under 150,000 distinct CDR3 sequences; 12% were seen once. The sequences come from PBMCs, collected at follow-up. The origin of the receptors is a male donor with early-stage non-small cell lung cancer.

V usage is TRBV20-1 and J usage is TRBJ2-4; 11 bases match TRBD2. The ends lost 5 bases at V and 0 bases at J; junction bases unmatched: 9. The CDR3 contains 17 residues. Germline V gene data show CDR1 as DFQATT and CDR2 as SNEGSKA (reference sequence). The CDR3 protein is CSALLAGVVLAKNIQYF. The CDR3 region has the DNA TGCAGTGCTCTACTAGCGGGGGTCGTTCTAGCCAAAAACATTCAGTACTTC.

In this sample, this clonotype turned up many times. The CDR3 nucleotides read TGTGCCAGCAGCGAGAGGGGGGCCTTGGAGCAGTACTTC. This sequence encodes CASSERGALEQYF. V gene TRBV7-3 combines with J gene TRBJ2-7; D may be TRBD1 or TRBD2 (6 bases each). Germline values: CDR1 SGHTA, CDR2 FQGTGA. Trimming removed 5 bases at V and 7 bases at J, with 15 bases between. This CDR3 is built from 13 residues.

This clonotype turned up a few times. The chain uses TRBV5-4 and TRBJ2-5; 11 bases map to TRBD2. Germline V lookup: CDR1 SGHNT, CDR2 YYREEE (reference sequence). V was clipped by 9 bases and J by 0 bases; unmatched bases: 4. The CDR3 is made up of 14 amino acids. CDR3 region: CATLAGGHQETQYF. In nucleotides, the CDR3 is TGTGCCACTCTAGCGGGGGGCCACCAAGAGACCCAGTACTTC.

This clonotype was counted many times. The V and J genes are TRBV9 and TRBJ2-3; TRBD2 matches 11 bases. CDR3 length: 17 residues. The J segment lost 1 base and the V segment lost 3 bases, leaving 7 bases of the junction unmatched. Germline V CDR1 and CDR2: SGDLS, YYNGEE. CDR3 region: CASSAPGLAVGTDTQYF. The CDR3 coding sequence is TGTGCCAGCAGCGCCCCGGGACTAGCGGTTGGCACAGATACGCAGTATTTT.

This clonotype was observed a handful of times. The chain is built from TRBV12-3 or TRBV12-4 and TRBJ2-3; D remains ambiguous. Trimming pared 7 bases from V and 11 bases from J, leaving 13 bases between. The CDR3 is made up of 11 amino acids. CDR3 region: CASTSVDRQYF. CDR3 coding DNA: TGTGCCAGCACCTCCGTGGACCGGCAGTATTTT.

The chain joins TRBV20-1 to TRBJ1-5, with D maybe TRBD1 (6 bases). Germline CDR1 and CDR2: DFQATT and SNEGSKA (reference sequence). The CDR3 loop spans 15 amino acids. Trimming removed 3 bases from V and 2 bases from J, with 14 bases in between. The DNA for the CDR3 is TGCAGTGCTAGGAGCAGGGGTTATGGCAATCAGCCCCAGCATTTT. Its translation: CSARSRGYGNQPQHF.

This clonotype was observed many times. The chain uses TRBV29-1 and TRBJ2-2; D is unclear. The CDR3 covers 12 residues. Trimming left V 4 bases short and J 6 bases short, with 9 bases between. Germline loops: CDR1 SQVTM, CDR2 ANQGSEA. The DNA of the CDR3 is TGCAGCGTTGGTCAACCGCCCGGGGAGCTGTTTTTT. Encoded protein: CSVGQPPGELFF.

This clonotype was detected only a few times. The V gene is TRBV5-8, the J gene TRBJ2-3; 9 positions match TRBD1. This CDR3 comprises 17 residues. After removal of 4 bases from V and 1 base from J, the junction contained 10 bases not matched to a gene. CDR1 SGHTS and CDR2 YDEGEE come from the germline V gene. CDR3 in amino acids: CASSLPGQGPRTDTQYF. The CDR3 nucleotides read TGTGCCAGCAGCCTCCCGGGACAGGGACCCCGCACAGATACGCAGTATTTT.

This clonotype has a handful of counts. The CDR3 DNA follows: TGCGCCAGCAGCCATTCCGCAGGGAACAGTCAGCCCCAGCATTTT. This translates into CASSHSAGNSQPQHF. The chain is built from TRBV4-1 and TRBJ1-5, with a weak D call TRBD1 (5 bases). The germline CDR1 and CDR2 sequences are MGHRA and YSYEKL. V lost 3 bases to trimming and J lost 6 bases, with 15 bases between them. CDR3 length: 15 residues.

This chain connects TRBV5-1 to TRBJ2-5; no firm D call. The length of the CDR3 is 13 residues. The germline gives CDR1 SGHRS, CDR2 YFSETQ. The V and J ends lost 3 bases and 4 bases respectively, with 10 bases between them. The CDR3 is CASSWTSPETQYF. In nucleotides, the CDR3 is TGCGCCAGCAGCTGGACGAGCCCAGAGACCCAGTACTTC.

This clonotype occurred a few times. The rearrangement joins TRBV6-2 or TRBV6-3 to TRBJ2-5, with a possible D match to TRBD1 (5 bases). Deletions cut 0 bases from V and 1 base from J, with 12 bases between. CDR1 is MNHEY, CDR2 SVGEGT, per germline. The CDR3 sequence is 16 residues long. CDR3 sequence (DNA): TGTGCCAGCAGTTACTCGATAGGGGCGACCCAAGAGACCCAGTACTTC. It codes for CASSYSIGATQETQYF.

V gene TRBV5-1 combines with J gene TRBJ2-4; 8 bases fit TRBD2. Trimming removed 0 bases from V and 0 bases from J; junction bases left unmatched: 11. The V gene's germline CDR1 is SGHRS and CDR2 YFSETQ. The CDR3 totals 19 residues. The CDR3 DNA follows: TGCGCCAGCAGCTTGGGGGGCGGACTAGCCTCGCCAGCCAAAAACATTCAGTACTTC. Its protein is CASSLGGGLASPAKNIQYF.

This clonotype was seen ten or more times. In DNA, the CDR3 is TGTGCCAGCAGCTTGGGGTTGACTAGCCCTACATACGAGCAGTACTTC. This gives the protein CASSLGLTSPTYEQYF. V is TRBV5-4 and J is TRBJ2-7; 7 nucleotides match TRBD2. Germline lookup yields CDR1 SGHNT and CDR2 YYREEE (reference sequence). The CDR3 consists of 16 residues. Trimming removed 0 bases from V and 4 bases from J; junction bases left unmatched: 10.

This clonotype was seen ten or more times. V is TRBV20-1 and J is TRBJ2-7, with TRBD2 as a possible D gene (5 bases). There are 12 residues in the CDR3. Trimming took off 5 bases at V and 2 bases at J, with 10 bases between the two ends. Germline V gives CDR1 DFQATT, CDR2 SNEGSKA (reference sequence). The CDR3 DNA reads as TGCAGTGCTCCCGACGGGACCTACGAGCAGTACTTC. Translated, it gives CSAPDGTYEQYF.

The gene calls are TRBV9 and TRBJ2-1; the D gene could be TRBD1 or TRBD2 (5 bases each). Per the germline V gene, CDR1 is SGDLS and CDR2 is YYNGEE. The V and J ends lost 1 base and 0 bases respectively, with 11 bases between them. The CDR3 loop spans 16 amino acids. This CDR3 is CASSVTGTGSYNEQFF. The CDR3 DNA is TGTGCCAGCAGCGTAACCGGGACGGGCTCCTACAATGAGCAGTTCTTC.

The table lists this clonotype with a few counts. The chain links TRBV6-5 to TRBJ2-1; 8 positions match TRBD2. The germline CDR1 and CDR2 sequences are MNHEY and SVGAGI. The CDR3 loop spans 16 amino acids. With 5 bases clipped from V and 5 bases from J, the junction kept 11 bases outside the gene matches. CDR3: CASSRTSGGRNNEQFF. CDR3 DNA sequence: TGTGCCAGCAGTAGAACAAGCGGGGGAAGGAACAATGAGCAGTTCTTC.

The V and J genes are TRBV7-2 and TRBJ2-2, with D possibly being TRBD2 (6 bases). Germline assignment: CDR1 SGHTA and CDR2 FQGNSA. There are 15 residues in the CDR3. V dropped 5 bases and J dropped 4 bases, with 14 bases sitting between them. The CDR3 nucleotides are TGTGCCAGCAGCCCCGCGGGGTTACGCACCGGGGAGCTGTTTTTT. Protein: CASSPAGLRTGELFF.

This clonotype was picked up many times. The V call is TRBV28, the J call TRBJ2-7; 9 positions match TRBD1. V was pared by 6 bases and J by 5 bases, with 2 bases of the junction left unmatched. Germline V CDR1 and CDR2: MDHEN, SYDVKM. This CDR3 spans 12 amino acids. DNA for the CDR3: TGTGCCAGCAGGACAGGGGGGCACGAGCAGTACTTC. Protein sequence: CASRTGGHEQYF.

This clonotype was seen a handful of times. The chain joins TRBV20-1 to TRBJ2-6, with D possibly called TRBD1 or TRBD2 (5 bases each). Looked up from germline, CDR1 is DFQATT and CDR2 is SNEGSKA (reference sequence). CDR3 length: 16 residues. With 1 base removed from V and 0 bases from J, the gap between germline ends came to 10 bases. CDR3 residues: CSARVPGSSGANVLTF. The CDR3 DNA reads TGCAGTGCTAGAGTTCCAGGGAGCTCTGGGGCCAACGTCCTGACTTTC.

This clonotype was seen a handful of times. The chain has TRBV2 and TRBJ2-7; 8 bases fit TRBD1. Trimming cost V 0 bases and J 0 bases; bases outside gene matches: 4. Germline V gives CDR1 SNHLY, CDR2 FYNNEI. This CDR3 has 16 amino acids. CDR3 sequence (DNA): TGTGCCAGCAGTGAAGCGCTTCAGGGGGCCTCCTACGAGCAGTACTTC. The encoded protein is CASSEALQGASYEQYF. The full variable domain, with the rest looked up from reference TRBV2 and TRBJ2-7, is EPEVTQTPSHQVTQMGQEVILRCVPISNHLYFYWYRQILGQKVEFLVSFYNNEISEKSEIFDDQFSVERPDGSNFTLKIRSTKLEDSAMYFCASSEALQGASYEQYFGPGTRLTVT.

This chain uses TRBV28 with TRBJ2-2; D ambiguous. V was cut by 6 bases and J by 4 bases, with 9 bases left in between. CDR3 size: 13 residues. CDR1 MDHEN and CDR2 SYDVKM come from the germline V gene. CDR3 DNA: TGTGCCAGCAGGCTAATAACCACCGGGGAGCTGTTTTTT. Its protein is CASRLITTGELFF.

In this sample, this clonotype turned up many times. The V call is TRBV5-1, the J call TRBJ1-1; D is ambiguous. V was pared by 5 bases and J by 3 bases, with 17 bases between. CDR3 size: 15 residues. Looked up from germline, CDR1 is SGHRS and CDR2 is YFSETQ. CDR3 protein: CASRSFGPLDTEAFF. Written as DNA, the CDR3 is TGCGCCAGCAGGAGCTTTGGCCCCCTTGACACTGAAGCTTTCTTT.

This clonotype was recorded many times. This chain connects TRBV5-1 to TRBJ2-1; maybe TRBD2 (7 bases). V lost 4 bases and J lost 6, with 23 bases in between. The germline gives CDR1 SGHRS, CDR2 YFSETQ. The CDR3 loop spans 17 amino acids. CDR3 protein: CASSIGGGAFGRNEQFF. Here the CDR3 DNA reads TGCGCCAGCAGCATAGGAGGGGGGGCCTTCGGCCGCAATGAGCAGTTCTTC.

This clonotype was picked up many times. The rearrangement uses TRBV27 and TRBJ1-5, with a weak D call TRBD1 (5 bases). CDR1 is MNHEY, CDR2 SMNVEV, per germline (reference sequence). The CDR3 loop spans 16 amino acids. Trimming took off 2 bases at V and 1 base at J, with 12 bases between the two ends. In DNA, the CDR3 is TGTGCCAGCAGTTTACGGGGGGATGGGAGCAATCAGCCCCAGCATTTT. This codes for CASSLRGDGSNQPQHF.

At least ten counts were recorded for this clonotype. The V gene is TRBV11-2, the J gene TRBJ2-2; TRBD1 or TRBD2 may be the D gene (6 bases each). In germline, CDR1 is SGHAT, CDR2 FQNNGV. This CDR3 comprises 16 residues. Between the trimmed V and J ends, which lost 3 bases and 5 bases, there was a span of 16 bases. CDR3 nucleotides: TGTGCCAGCAGCTTTTTACGGGGGCGTAAGACCGGGGAGCTGTTTTTT. This codes for CASSFLRGRKTGELFF. The variable domain in full, completed from reference TRBV11-2 and TRBJ2-2, reads EAGVAQSPRYKIIEKRQSVAFWCNPISGHATLYWYQQILGQGPKLLIQFQNNGVVDDSQLPKDRFSAERLKGVDSTLKIQPAKLEDSAVYLCASSFLRGRKTGELFFGEGSRLTVL.